The 31 T cell receptor beta chains given below trace back to one sample, sequenced in a study of regulatory T cells in long-lasting Graves disease. Time point described: newly diagnosed GD, antithyroid drugs for less than 3 months. There was RNA extracted from PBMCs, and the TCR library was made from it. Construction of the TCR beta libraries employed iRepertoire HTBI primers in conjunction with Arm-PCR of CDR3 regions. TCRdb re-analysed the multiplex PCR reads in MiXCR, keeping a single row per CDR3 protein. The sample consists of some 250,000 distinct CDR3 sequences, around 20% of them appearing once. The sample here was peripheral blood mononuclear cells (PBMCs), taken at new diagnosis, from a patient treated with antithyroid drugs. Receptors originate from a female donor with Graves disease.

This clonotype was detected once. It is likely a read error: a sequence one base away is far more abundant. V gene TRBV9 combines with J gene TRBJ2-5; TRBD2 aligns across 7 bases. Trimming removed 4 bases from V and 6 bases from J; junction bases left unmatched: 18. The CDR3 consists of 17 residues. Germline CDR1 is SGDLS and CDR2 is YYNGEE. CDR3 sequence (DNA): TGTGCCAGCAGCCCCCTCACTAGCGCCTCAGATGAGAAGACCCAGTACTTC. This translates into CASSPLTSASDEKTQYF. The full variable domain, completed using reference TRBV9 and TRBJ2-5, is DSGVTQTPKHLITATGQRVTLRCSPRSGDLSVYWYQQSLDQGLQFLIQYYNGEERAKGNILERFSAQQFPDLHSELNLSSLELGDSALYFCASSPLTSASDEKTQYFGPGTRLLVL.

This clonotype was seen at least ten times. The CDR3 bases are TGTGCCAGCTCACCACCGCTACAGGGCCCAAATGAGCAGTTCTTC. Translation: CASSPPLQGPNEQFF. J is TRBJ2-1 and V is TRBV18, with D perhaps matching TRBD1 (6 bases). V gave up 0 bases and J gave up 7 bases, with 13 bases separating them. Per germline, CDR1 KGHSH and CDR2 LQKENI. The CDR3 is 15 residues long.

This clonotype was found many times. The J gene is TRBJ1-3, the V gene TRBV6-5, with D perhaps TRBD1 (6 bases). CDR3 length: 16 residues. V was shortened by 2 bases and J by 0 bases, with 11 bases between the two germline ends. CDR1 is MNHEY, CDR2 SVGAGI, per germline. The CDR3 nucleotides read TGTGCCAGCAGTTACAAGACAGGCTTCTCTGGAAACACCATATATTTT. The encoded protein is CASSYKTGFSGNTIYF.

This clonotype has ten or more counts. The chain combines TRBV2 with TRBJ2-1; 11 bases line up with TRBD2. Germline CDR1 reads SNHLY; CDR2 reads FYNNEI. The CDR3 covers 18 residues. The J segment lost 8 bases and the V segment lost 6 bases, leaving 18 bases of the junction unmatched. The CDR3 coding sequence is TGTGCCAGCAGCCAAAAGGGCCTTAGCGGGAGGGATATCGATGAGCAGTTCTTC. Translated, it gives CASSQKGLSGRDIDEQFF.

In this sample, this clonotype turned up many times. This chain links TRBV7-9 with TRBJ1-6; D perhaps matches TRBD1 (5 bases). Trimming stripped 6 bases from V and 5 bases from J, with 17 bases between. In germline, CDR1 is SEHNR, CDR2 FQNEAQ (reference sequence). CDR3 length: 16 amino acids. CDR3 protein: CASSGGLSRDNSPLHF. The CDR3 DNA reads TGTGCCAGCAGTGGGGGGTTAAGCCGGGATAATTCACCCCTCCACTTT.

Many counts were recorded for this clonotype. The chain is built from TRBV30 and TRBJ1-2; weak D call: TRBD1 (5 bases). CDR3 length equals 14 residues. Deletions cut 0 bases from V and 5 bases from J, with 13 bases between. The germline V gene has CDR1 GTSNPN and CDR2 SVGIG (reference sequence). The CDR3 reads CAWSVPRGIYGYTF. The CDR3 nucleotides are TGTGCCTGGAGTGTACCCCGGGGGATTTATGGCTACACCTTC.

The CDR3 is CASSWGDTDTQYF. As DNA, the CDR3 is TGTGCCAGCAGCTGGGGGGACACAGATACGCAGTATTTT. The chain is built from TRBV7-9 and TRBJ2-3; D is perhaps TRBD2 (6 bases). Trimming left V 4 bases short and J 2 bases short, with 7 bases between. The CDR3 totals 13 residues. The germline V gene has CDR1 SEHNR and CDR2 FQNEAQ (reference sequence). Filled out from reference TRBV7-9 and TRBJ2-3, the complete variable domain reads DTGVSQNPRHKITKRGQNVTFRCDPISEHNRLYWYRQTLGQGPEFLTYFQNEAQLEKSRLLSDRFSAERPKGSFSTLEIQRTEQGDSAMYLCASSWGDTDTQYFGPGTRLTVL.

This clonotype has at least ten counts. The V and J genes are TRBV9 and TRBJ2-2, with a tentative D call TRBD1 (6 bases). The germline V gene encodes CDR1 SGDLS and CDR2 YYNGEE. This CDR3 has 16 amino acids. Trimming removed 4 bases at V and 5 bases at J, with 18 bases between. The CDR3 spells CASSPGTRKGTGELFF. The DNA of the CDR3 is TGTGCCAGCAGCCCAGGGACACGTAAAGGAACCGGGGAGCTGTTTTTT.

The rearrangement joins TRBV11-2 to TRBJ1-1; D ambiguous. Trimming stripped 4 bases from V and 11 bases from J, with 17 bases between. CDR3 size: 13 residues. Germline values: CDR1 SGHAT, CDR2 FQNNGV. CDR3 residues: CASSSLSPPGAFF. CDR3 nucleotide sequence: TGTGCCAGCAGCTCCCTGTCCCCGCCCGGTGCTTTCTTT.

Many counts were recorded for this clonotype. The chain recombines TRBV4-1 with TRBJ1-2, with D hard to call. There are 14 residues in the CDR3. Germline CDR1 MGHRA, CDR2 YSYEKL. The V end lost 1 base, the J end lost 5 bases, and 11 bases lay between the germline ends. The CDR3 DNA follows: TGCGCCAGCAGCCAAGTAGGACTGACGTATGGCTACACCTTC. This gives the protein CASSQVGLTYGYTF.

This clonotype was observed many times. The chain links TRBV19 to TRBJ1-5; a weak D match, TRBD1 (5 bases). V lost 3 bases, J lost 4 bases, and 7 bases lay in between. The CDR3 has 13 amino acids. Germline V CDR1 and CDR2: LNHDA, SQIVND (reference sequence). CDR3 sequence reads: CASSIGTNQPQHF. In nucleotides, the CDR3 is TGTGCCAGTAGTATTGGGACTAATCAGCCCCAGCATTTT.

This clonotype was counted many times. J is TRBJ2-1 and V is TRBV7-3; TRBD1 aligns across 9 bases. Germline values: CDR1 SGHTA, CDR2 FQGTGA. The CDR3 is 14 residues long. V was clipped by 5 bases and J by 7 bases; unmatched bases: 6. CDR3 amino acids: CASSRDRADNEQFF. CDR3 DNA: TGTGCCAGCAGCCGGGACAGGGCAGATAATGAGCAGTTCTTC.

At least ten counts were recorded for this clonotype. The CDR3 nucleotides are TGTGCCAGCAGTGGCCGAGGAGCGGGGGGCTACGAGCAGTACTTC. Amino acid sequence: CASSGRGAGGYEQYF. V gene TRBV6-2 or TRBV6-3 combines with J gene TRBJ2-7; 9 bases agree with TRBD2. Germline CDR1 and CDR2: MNHEY and SVGEGT. J gave up 3 bases and V 5 bases, and 8 bases lay outside the gene matches. This CDR3 is built from 15 residues.

This clonotype was counted at least ten times. The chain employs TRBV7-3 and TRBJ2-2; 9 bases fit TRBD1. The CDR3 spans 15 residues. The J segment lost 6 bases and the V segment lost 5 bases, leaving 7 bases of the junction unmatched. Per germline, CDR1 SGHTA and CDR2 FQGTGA. This chain's CDR3 is CASSPGTGIAGELFF. DNA of the CDR3: TGTGCCAGCAGCCCTGGGACAGGGATCGCCGGGGAGCTGTTTTTT.

Ten or more counts support this clonotype. The chain uses TRBV3-1 and TRBJ2-7; no clear D gene. The germline gives CDR1 LGHDT, CDR2 YNNKEL (reference sequence). V was cut by 4 bases and J by 3 bases, with 13 bases left in between. The CDR3 is made up of 14 amino acids. The CDR3 bases are TGTGCCAGCAGCCCTCATGGGTTAAACTACGAGCAGTACTTC. As protein: CASSPHGLNYEQYF.

Ten or more counts support this clonotype. This rearrangement joins TRBV3-1 to TRBJ2-1, with unresolved D. The CDR3 length is 12 residues. V lost 3 bases and J lost 7, with 7 bases in between. Germline assignment: CDR1 LGHDT and CDR2 YNNKEL (reference sequence). The CDR3 nucleotides are TGTGCCAGCAGCCACGCCCGTAATGAGCAGTTCTTC. Translated: CASSHARNEQFF.

This clonotype occurred many times. V and J are TRBV7-9 and TRBJ1-2; D call uncertain. Germline V lookup: CDR1 SEHNR, CDR2 FQNEAQ (reference sequence). CDR3 size: 15 residues. Trimming left V 5 bases short and J 7 bases short, with 20 bases between. The CDR3 DNA reads as TGTGCCAGCAGCGTCATGGGCTTAGGGTATCTTGGCTACACCTTC. Translating it yields CASSVMGLGYLGYTF.

This clonotype has a handful of counts. V usage is TRBV4-2 and J usage is TRBJ2-1; 9 bases are a match to TRBD2. The CDR3 runs to 17 residues. CDR1 is LGHNA, CDR2 YNFKEQ, per germline. J lost 3 bases, V lost 0 bases, and 6 bases had no gene match. The CDR3 region is CASSQDSTSGGYNEQFF. As DNA, the CDR3 is TGTGCCAGCAGCCAAGATTCGACTAGCGGAGGCTACAATGAGCAGTTCTTC.

For this clonotype: With a much larger clone just one base away, this may be a read error. The rearrangement links TRBV12-3 or TRBV12-4 to TRBJ1-5; D is ambiguous. Trimming removed 1 base from V and 6 bases from J, with 4 bases in between. This CDR3 region has 12 residues. The DNA for the CDR3 is TGTGCCAGCAGTTTAGGTTTTCAGCCCCAGCATTTT. Protein: CASSLGFQPQHF.

At least ten counts were recorded for this clonotype. This chain uses TRBV3-1 with TRBJ2-7; 8 bases fit TRBD1. The V and J ends lost 3 bases and 5 bases, in that order; junction bases with no gene match: 6. CDR1 is LGHDT and CDR2 is YNNKEL in the germline V gene (reference sequence). The CDR3 runs 14 residues. The CDR3 coding sequence is TGTGCCAGCAGCCATGGGACAGGAGCCCACGAGCAGTACTTC. Its protein is CASSHGTGAHEQYF.

This clonotype was observed at least ten times. The junction does not match germline at one end; this may be a read error. The rearrangement joins TRBV7-7 to TRBJ2-5, with 7 bases that match TRBD2. Looked up from germline, CDR1 is SSHAT and CDR2 is FNYEAQ (reference sequence). The CDR3 covers 14 residues. The CDR3 DNA is TGTGCTAGCAGCTTAATTGGGAGGGAAGAGACCCAGTACTTC. Protein sequence: CASSLIGREETQYF.

As regards this clonotype: This likely came from a read error, as a far larger clone is one base away. This chain uses TRBV2 with TRBJ2-3; TRBD2 matches 11 bases. Germline V gene data show CDR1 as SNHLY and CDR2 as FYNNEI. This CDR3 is 17 amino acids long. CDR3 in amino acids: CASSLAVTSGGTDTRYF. CDR3 DNA: TGTGCCAGCAGCTTGGCAGTAACTAGCGGGGGCACAGATACGCGGTATTTT.

This clonotype was detected many times. V is TRBV27 and J is TRBJ2-3; 7 bases align to TRBD2. CDR1 and CDR2 from the germline V gene are MNHEY and SMNVEV (reference sequence). The CDR3 contains 12 residues. The CDR3 here is CASGDFGGTQYF. CDR3 in DNA: TGTGCGAGCGGTGACTTCGGGGGGACGCAGTATTTT.

The chain employs TRBV6-1 and TRBJ2-1; 9 bases agree with TRBD1. CDR3 size: 17 residues. V shed 6 bases, J shed 1 base, and the junction held 10 bases outside the gene matches. Germline-derived CDR1 and CDR2 are MNHNS and SASEGT. The CDR3 is CASSHDRGWESYNEQFF. For the CDR3, the DNA is TGTGCCAGCAGCCATGACAGGGGGTGGGAGTCCTACAATGAGCAGTTCTTC.

This clonotype was counted between two and nine times. This is likely an artifact of a read error, given a far larger clone one base away. Here the CDR3 omits its conserved ending phenylalanine or tryptophan, so a read error is the likely source. CDR3 DNA: TGTGCCAGCGGACCTAGCGGGAGACCTGAGACCCAGTACTAC. Residues: CASGPSGRPETQYY. This rearrangement joins TRBV5-8 to TRBJ2-5; 10 bases fit TRBD2. Trimming took 7 bases from V and 5 from J; bases not matched to a gene: 8. This CDR3 spans 14 amino acids. Germline CDR1 SGHTS, CDR2 YDEGEE.

Concerning this clonotype: This likely stems from a read error, as it lies one base from a far larger clone. The V call is TRBV11-3, the J call TRBJ1-2; TRBD1 matches 11 bases. Germline-derived CDR1 and CDR2 are SGHNT and YENEEA. V lost 1 base, J lost 9 bases, and 7 bases stayed unmatched. The CDR3 totals 15 residues. The chain's CDR3 is CASSLGTGGARSYTF. CDR3 nucleotides: TGTGCCAGCAGCTTAGGGACAGGGGGCGCGAGGAGCTACACCTTC.

This clonotype was counted ten times or more. V and J are TRBV19 and TRBJ1-4; TRBD1 is a possible D gene (6 bases). The germline CDR1 and CDR2 sequences are LNHDA and SQIVND (reference sequence). Trimming pared 4 bases from V and 7 bases from J, leaving 10 bases between. The CDR3 extends over 13 amino acids. CDR3 residues: CASSTTRGEKLFF. CDR3 coding DNA: TGTGCCAGTAGTACAACCAGGGGTGAAAAACTGTTTTTT.

A word on this clonotype: One base away lies a much larger clone, so this may be a sequencing read error. The J gene is TRBJ2-5, the V gene TRBV7-2, with 8 nucleotides matching TRBD1. Germline V gene lookup returns CDR1 SGHTA and CDR2 FQGNSA. The CDR3 spans 16 residues. The CDR3 spells CASSQNPGQARVTHYF. The CDR3 region has the DNA TGTGCCAGCAGCCAAAACCCGGGACAGGCAAGAGTGACCCACTACTTC. Combining the CDR3 with reference TRBV7-2 and TRBJ2-5 gives the whole variable domain GAGVSQSPSNKVTEKGKDVELRCDPISGHTALYWYRQSLGQGLEFLIYFQGNSAPDKSGLPSDRFSAERTGGSVSTLTIQRTQQEDSAVYLCASSQNPGQARVTHYFGPGTRLLVL.

CDR3 residues: CASSQEHSTGELFF. The DNA for the CDR3 is TGCGCCAGCAGCCAAGAGCACTCCACCGGGGAGCTGTTTTTT. This chain links TRBV4-3 with TRBJ2-2; D remains unclear. The CDR3 length is 14 residues. Trimming removed 0 bases at V and 4 bases at J, with 6 bases between. In germline, CDR1 is LGHNA, CDR2 YSLEER.

This clonotype turned up a few times. The chain uses TRBV30 and TRBJ2-1; no definite D call. The V end was cut by 2 bases, the J end by 10 bases, with 15 bases between. Looked up from germline, CDR1 is GTSNPN and CDR2 is SVGIG (reference sequence). This CDR3 comprises 13 residues. In nucleotides, the CDR3 is TGTGCCTGGAGTCCAAACCCTCTCGGGGAGCAGTTCTTC. Residues: CAWSPNPLGEQFF.

This clonotype has at least ten counts. The CDR3 nucleotides are TGTGCCAGCAGCCAATACGGGCCCAAGGAGACCCAGTACTTC. It yields the protein CASSQYGPKETQYF. This sequence joins TRBV16 and TRBJ2-5; no definite D call. The V and J ends lost 1 base and 5 bases respectively, with 11 bases between them. Per the germline V gene, CDR1 is KGHSY and CDR2 is FQNENV. The CDR3 extends over 14 amino acids. Full variable domain (outside the CDR3, taken from reference TRBV16 and TRBJ2-5): GEEVAQTPKHLVRGEGQKAKLYCAPIKGHSYVFWYQQVLKNEFKFLISFQNENVFDETGMPKERFSAKCLPNSPCSLEIQATKLEDSAVYFCASSQYGPKETQYFGPGTRLLVL.